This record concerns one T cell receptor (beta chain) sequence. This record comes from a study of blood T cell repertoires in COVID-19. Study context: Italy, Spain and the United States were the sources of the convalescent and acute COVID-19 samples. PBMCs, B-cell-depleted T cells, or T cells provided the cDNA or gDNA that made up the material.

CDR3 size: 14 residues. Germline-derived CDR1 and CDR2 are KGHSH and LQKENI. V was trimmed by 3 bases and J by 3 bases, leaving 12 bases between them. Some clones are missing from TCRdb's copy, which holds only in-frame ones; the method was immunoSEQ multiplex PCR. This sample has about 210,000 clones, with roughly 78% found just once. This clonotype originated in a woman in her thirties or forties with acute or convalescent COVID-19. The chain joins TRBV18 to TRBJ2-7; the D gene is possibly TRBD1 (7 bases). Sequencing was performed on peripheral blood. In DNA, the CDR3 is TGTGCCAGCTCACCGTCAGGGGGGAACTACGAGCAGTACTTC. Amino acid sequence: CASSPSGGNYEQYF.